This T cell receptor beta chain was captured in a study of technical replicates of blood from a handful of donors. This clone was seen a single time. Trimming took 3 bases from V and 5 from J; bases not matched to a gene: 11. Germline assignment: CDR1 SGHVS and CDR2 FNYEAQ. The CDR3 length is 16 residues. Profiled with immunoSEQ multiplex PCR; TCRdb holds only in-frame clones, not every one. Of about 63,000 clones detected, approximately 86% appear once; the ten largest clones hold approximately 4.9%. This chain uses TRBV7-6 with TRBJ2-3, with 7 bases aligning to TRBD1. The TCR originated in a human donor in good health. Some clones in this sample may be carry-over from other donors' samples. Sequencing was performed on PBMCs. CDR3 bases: TGTGCCAGCAGCTTCGAAAACCGGGACAGAAAAGATACGCAGTATTTT. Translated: CASSFENRDRKDTQYF.